This T cell receptor beta chain was sequenced for a study of CD8+CD57+ T cells in acquired aplastic anemia. Notes on the study in general: Among patients, total CD4+ and CD8+ pools exceeded CD8+CD57+ cells in diversity.

All patients picked for sequencing had shown, by flow cytometry, an expansion of CD8+CD57+ cells. The table lists this clonotype with a few counts. The antigen is undetermined. Genomic DNA acted as the template from which TCR beta VDJ combination and CDR3 sequence profiling were carried out. One entry per CDR3 protein results from TCRdb running MiXCR on the reads. The sample contains about 18,000 distinct CDR3 sequences, approximately 38% of which appear only once. The CDR3 spans 17 residues. The J segment lost 6 bases and the V segment lost 3 bases, leaving 12 bases of the junction unmatched. CDR1 and CDR2 (germline): LNHNV, YYDKDF (reference sequence).

Sequenced: CD8+CD57+ T cells sorted from PBMCs. Subset meaning: bead-enriched CD8+CD57+ effector memory T cells from SAA patients. The receptor comes from a human donor with aplastic anemia. This chain connects TRBV15 to TRBJ2-1; 9 nucleotides match TRBD2. The CDR3 sequence: CATSSSRPLAGFNEQFF. CDR3 coding DNA: TGTGCCACCAGCAGCTCCAGGCCGCTAGCGGGGTTCAATGAGCAGTTCTTC.